This T cell receptor beta chain was identified in a study of tumor and adjacent non-tumor tissue in lung cancer. In the case of this clonotype: Its antigen is unidentified.

This sample's RNA came from whole unsorted tissue. The library came from three nested PCR rounds adapted from ARM-PCR protocols. TCRdb re-called the multiplex PCR reads through MiXCR, storing one row per CDR3 protein. The repertoire holds approximately 120,000 distinct CDR3 sequences, about 66% seen once, with 9.5% to 15% in the top ten. The CDR3 loop spans 15 amino acids. The germline V gene encodes CDR1 SEHNR and CDR2 FQNEAQ (reference sequence). The V end lost 5 bases, the J end lost 2 bases, and 15 bases lay between the germline ends. Findings of the study overall: Patients with more diverse tumor TCRs had worse survival.

Specimen: lung tumor tissue. V is TRBV7-9 and J is TRBJ2-5; tentatively, D is TRBD2 (7 bases). This sequence was found in a man aged 25-45 years with non-small cell lung cancer. The CDR3 loop is CASSAGALGQETQYF. In nucleotides, the CDR3 is TGTGCCAGCAGCGCGGGGGCCTTGGGGCAAGAGACCCAGTACTTC.